This TCR beta chain comes out of a study of patients and donors after allogeneic stem cell transplantation. MiXCR, applied by TCRdb to the RT-PCR reads, yields one record per CDR3 protein. The table records roughly 200,000 distinct CDR3 sequences, 41% of them present only once. On this clonotype itself: The junction departs from the called germline gene at one end, perhaps through a read error.

Sequencing input: blood, either unsorted or a sorted T cell fraction (not recorded which). The clonotype comes from a human donor who was either an allogeneic HSCT recipient or a stem cell or donor lymphocyte infusion donor (not recorded which). It is not recorded whose cells these are; they may come from a transplant donor.

The CDR3 region is CASSPTGTSGSQLF. CDR3 nucleotides: TGTGCCAGCAGTCCTACCGGGACTAGCGGTAGTCAGCTCTTC. V is TRBV6-5 and J is TRBJ2-1; 11 positions agree with TRBD2. Looked up from germline, CDR1 is MNHEY and CDR2 is SVGAGI. CDR3 length equals 14 residues.